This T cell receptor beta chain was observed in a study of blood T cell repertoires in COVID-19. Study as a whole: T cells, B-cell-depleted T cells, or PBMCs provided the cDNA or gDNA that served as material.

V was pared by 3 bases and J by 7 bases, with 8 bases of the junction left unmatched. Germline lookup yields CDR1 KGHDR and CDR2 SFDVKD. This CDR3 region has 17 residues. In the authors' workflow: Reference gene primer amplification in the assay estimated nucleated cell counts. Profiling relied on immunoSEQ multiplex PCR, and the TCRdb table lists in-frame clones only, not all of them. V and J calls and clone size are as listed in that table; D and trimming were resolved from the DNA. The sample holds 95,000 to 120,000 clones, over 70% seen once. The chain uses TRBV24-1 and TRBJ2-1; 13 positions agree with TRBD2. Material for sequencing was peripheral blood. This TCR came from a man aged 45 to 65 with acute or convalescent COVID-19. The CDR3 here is CATSDPILAGGSNEQFF. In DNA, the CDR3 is TGTGCCACCAGTGATCCGATACTAGCGGGGGGGAGTAATGAGCAGTTCTTC.